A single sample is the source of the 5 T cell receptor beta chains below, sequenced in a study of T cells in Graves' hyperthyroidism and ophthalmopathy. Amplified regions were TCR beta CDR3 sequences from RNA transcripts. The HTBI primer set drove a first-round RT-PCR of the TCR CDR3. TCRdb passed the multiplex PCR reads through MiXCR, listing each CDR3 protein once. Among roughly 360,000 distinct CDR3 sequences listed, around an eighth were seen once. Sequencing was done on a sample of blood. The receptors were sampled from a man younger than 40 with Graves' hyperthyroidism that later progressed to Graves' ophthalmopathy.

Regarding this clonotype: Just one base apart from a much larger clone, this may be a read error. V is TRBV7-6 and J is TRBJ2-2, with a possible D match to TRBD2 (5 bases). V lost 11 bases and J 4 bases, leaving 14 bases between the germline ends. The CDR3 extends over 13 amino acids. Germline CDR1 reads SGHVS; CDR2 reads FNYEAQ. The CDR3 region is CAGPAVFTGELFF. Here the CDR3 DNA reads TGTGCCGGGCCAGCGGTCTTCACCGGGGAGCTGTTTTTT.

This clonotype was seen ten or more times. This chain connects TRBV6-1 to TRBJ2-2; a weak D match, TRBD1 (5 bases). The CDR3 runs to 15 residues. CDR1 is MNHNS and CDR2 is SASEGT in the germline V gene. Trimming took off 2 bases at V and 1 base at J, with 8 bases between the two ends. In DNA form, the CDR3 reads TGTGCCAGCAGTGAACTTGGACAGAACACCGGGGAGCTGTTTTTT. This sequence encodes CASSELGQNTGELFF.

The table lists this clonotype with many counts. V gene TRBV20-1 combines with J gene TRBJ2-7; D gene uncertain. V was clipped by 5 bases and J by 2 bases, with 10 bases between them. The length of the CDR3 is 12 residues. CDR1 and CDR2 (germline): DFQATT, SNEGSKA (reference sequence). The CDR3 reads CSAYDGPYEQYF. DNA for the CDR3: TGCAGTGCTTATGACGGTCCCTACGAGCAGTACTTC.

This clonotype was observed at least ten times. The CDR3 DNA follows: TGTGCCAGCAGTTTATCGGGCAGGGGCCAGCCCCAGCATTTT. This translates into CASSLSGRGQPQHF. This chain links TRBV27 with TRBJ1-5; D may be TRBD1 (6 bases). V was trimmed by 0 bases and J by 7 bases, leaving 10 bases between them. Germline V gives CDR1 MNHEY, CDR2 SMNVEV (reference sequence). The CDR3 runs to 14 residues.

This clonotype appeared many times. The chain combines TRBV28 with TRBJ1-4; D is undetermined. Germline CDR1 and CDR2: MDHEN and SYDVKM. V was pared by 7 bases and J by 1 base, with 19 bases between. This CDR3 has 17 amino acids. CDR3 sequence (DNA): TGTGCCAGCATCAAATATATAGGGCAAGTAACTAATGAAAAACTGTTTTTT. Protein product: CASIKYIGQVTNEKLFF.